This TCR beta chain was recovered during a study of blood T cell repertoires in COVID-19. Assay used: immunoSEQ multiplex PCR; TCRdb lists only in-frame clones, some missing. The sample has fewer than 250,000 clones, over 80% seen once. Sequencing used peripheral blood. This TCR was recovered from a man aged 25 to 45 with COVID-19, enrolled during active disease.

The CDR3, as DNA: TGTGCCAGCAGCCCCAGAGGACAGGGACATAGCAATCAGCCCCAGCATTTT. This gives the protein CASSPRGQGHSNQPQHF. The rearrangement joins TRBV7-2 to TRBJ1-5; TRBD1 matches at 8 bases. J was trimmed by 0 bases and V by 5 bases; bases with no gene match: 9. Germline CDR1 SGHTA, CDR2 FQGNSA. The CDR3 covers 17 residues.